This T cell receptor beta chain was retrieved from a study of Ad26.COV2.S vaccination and SARS-CoV-2 variants. For the study at large: Within the COV1001 Ad26.COV2.S trial arm, the donor was enrolled. The vaccine Ad26.COV2.S was put into the muscle once, or twice with 56 days between.

Some clones are missing from TCRdb's copy, which holds only in-frame ones; the method was immunoSEQ multiplex PCR. The table has hundreds of thousands of clones, over 80% seen once. Germline values: CDR1 SGHDN, CDR2 FVKESK. V dropped 1 base and J dropped 5 bases, with 11 bases sitting between them. The CDR3 is 14 residues long. On this clone itself: Other DNA sequences in the sample encode the same CDR3.

The treatment denotes: roughly 19 received Ad26.COV2.S at low or high dose, single or two shots; several received placebo; per-sample allocation not given. The investigators took samples on day 63 after the first vaccine or placebo injection. Vaccination used an Ad26 vector expressing Wuhan-strain SARS-CoV-2 spike. The receptor comes from a person between 18 and 65 years old who received the Ad26.COV2.S COVID-19 vaccine or a placebo. The V and J genes are TRBV14 and TRBJ1-1; D perhaps matches TRBD1 (5 bases). Sample: peripheral blood, taken in a trial of Ad26.COV2.S vaccine versus placebo. The CDR3 sequence: CASSQVGGFTEAFF. The CDR3 DNA sequence: TGTGCCAGCAGCCAAGTGGGGGGATTTACTGAAGCTTTCTTT.